A selection of T cell receptor beta chains follows, all from one sample in a study of blood T cell repertoires in COVID-19. Data came from immunoSEQ multiplex PCR; TCRdb stores just in-frame clones and leaves some out. Of approximately 170,000 clones in the sample, roughly nine tenths are singletons; the top ten hold approximately 4%. Material for sequencing was peripheral blood. Source of these receptors: a woman between 70 and 85 years old with acute or convalescent COVID-19. Both conserved end residues are part of each CDR3.

v_call	j_call	cdr3_aa
TRBV4-1	TRBJ2-5	CASSQGHFSNRVQETQYF
TRBV7-8	TRBJ2-7	CASSFSGGTYEQYF
TRBV19	TRBJ2-1	CASLTSGGSWFF
TRBV11-2	TRBJ2-7	CASSLGTGGRRQTSYEQYF
TRBV5-4	TRBJ2-3	CASSLVDSGVTQYF
TRBV18	TRBJ2-5	CASSLQETQYF
TRBV5-4	TRBJ1-2	CASSWGRQGNAGYTF
TRBV24-1	TRBJ2-1	CATSDPSGGARNEQFF
TRBV2	TRBJ1-5	CASSVSARADQPQHF
TRBV7-9	TRBJ2-7	CASAPGTGYYEQYF
TRBV5-4	TRBJ1-4	CASSRSGGVMEKLFF
TRBV29-1	TRBJ1-1	CSGRTGGRTEAFF
TRBV7-8	TRBJ1-2	CASSRGGVPGYTF
TRBV5-8	TRBJ2-1	CASSLYRGEGGQFF
TRBV28	TRBJ1-2	CASSSAAGQGASGYTF
TRBV19	TRBJ2-7	CASSMFGTEYEQYF
TRBV21-1	TRBJ2-7	CASFTGTGKSEQYF
TRBV6-1	TRBJ1-2	CASSEGAGGGYTF
TRBV6-5	TRBJ1-1	CASSYSPRGGYEAFF
TRBV6-5	TRBJ1-5	CASGNRGANQPQHF
TRBV7-9	TRBJ1-1	CASSSGFNTEAFF
TRBV5-1	TRBJ2-5	CASSLGGRQGRETQYF
TRBV2	TRBJ1-5	CASSEARGHNQPQHF
TRBV19	TRBJ2-7	CASSIVRGSHEQYF
TRBV29-1	TRBJ1-1	CSVDNGDGAFF
TRBV3-1/TRBV3-2	TRBJ2-2	CASSRGHSTGELFF
TRBV6-1	TRBJ1-2	CASSARGPPSPYGYTF
TRBV9	TRBJ2-1	CASSVGGWSSYNEQFF
TRBV4-2	TRBJ1-1	CASSQETTGASAFF
TRBV5-5	TRBJ2-4	CASSLVGRGVAKNIQYF
TRBV27	TRBJ2-3	CASWDRSGTQYF
TRBV28	TRBJ2-3	CASSINSGLSTDTQYF
TRBV10-3	TRBJ1-3	CAIKDGDSGNTIYF
TRBV7-9	TRBJ2-7	CASSPSSYEQYF
TRBV5-4	TRBJ1-4	CASSPPAGLLLSGEKLFF
TRBV13	TRBJ2-3	CASSFPPWLAGTTDTQYF
TRBV6-5	TRBJ2-7	CASSYLGGSYEQYF
TRBV7-9	TRBJ1-2	CASSLGQGVNYGYTF
TRBV7-6	TRBJ1-6	CASSLLMSSYNSPLHF